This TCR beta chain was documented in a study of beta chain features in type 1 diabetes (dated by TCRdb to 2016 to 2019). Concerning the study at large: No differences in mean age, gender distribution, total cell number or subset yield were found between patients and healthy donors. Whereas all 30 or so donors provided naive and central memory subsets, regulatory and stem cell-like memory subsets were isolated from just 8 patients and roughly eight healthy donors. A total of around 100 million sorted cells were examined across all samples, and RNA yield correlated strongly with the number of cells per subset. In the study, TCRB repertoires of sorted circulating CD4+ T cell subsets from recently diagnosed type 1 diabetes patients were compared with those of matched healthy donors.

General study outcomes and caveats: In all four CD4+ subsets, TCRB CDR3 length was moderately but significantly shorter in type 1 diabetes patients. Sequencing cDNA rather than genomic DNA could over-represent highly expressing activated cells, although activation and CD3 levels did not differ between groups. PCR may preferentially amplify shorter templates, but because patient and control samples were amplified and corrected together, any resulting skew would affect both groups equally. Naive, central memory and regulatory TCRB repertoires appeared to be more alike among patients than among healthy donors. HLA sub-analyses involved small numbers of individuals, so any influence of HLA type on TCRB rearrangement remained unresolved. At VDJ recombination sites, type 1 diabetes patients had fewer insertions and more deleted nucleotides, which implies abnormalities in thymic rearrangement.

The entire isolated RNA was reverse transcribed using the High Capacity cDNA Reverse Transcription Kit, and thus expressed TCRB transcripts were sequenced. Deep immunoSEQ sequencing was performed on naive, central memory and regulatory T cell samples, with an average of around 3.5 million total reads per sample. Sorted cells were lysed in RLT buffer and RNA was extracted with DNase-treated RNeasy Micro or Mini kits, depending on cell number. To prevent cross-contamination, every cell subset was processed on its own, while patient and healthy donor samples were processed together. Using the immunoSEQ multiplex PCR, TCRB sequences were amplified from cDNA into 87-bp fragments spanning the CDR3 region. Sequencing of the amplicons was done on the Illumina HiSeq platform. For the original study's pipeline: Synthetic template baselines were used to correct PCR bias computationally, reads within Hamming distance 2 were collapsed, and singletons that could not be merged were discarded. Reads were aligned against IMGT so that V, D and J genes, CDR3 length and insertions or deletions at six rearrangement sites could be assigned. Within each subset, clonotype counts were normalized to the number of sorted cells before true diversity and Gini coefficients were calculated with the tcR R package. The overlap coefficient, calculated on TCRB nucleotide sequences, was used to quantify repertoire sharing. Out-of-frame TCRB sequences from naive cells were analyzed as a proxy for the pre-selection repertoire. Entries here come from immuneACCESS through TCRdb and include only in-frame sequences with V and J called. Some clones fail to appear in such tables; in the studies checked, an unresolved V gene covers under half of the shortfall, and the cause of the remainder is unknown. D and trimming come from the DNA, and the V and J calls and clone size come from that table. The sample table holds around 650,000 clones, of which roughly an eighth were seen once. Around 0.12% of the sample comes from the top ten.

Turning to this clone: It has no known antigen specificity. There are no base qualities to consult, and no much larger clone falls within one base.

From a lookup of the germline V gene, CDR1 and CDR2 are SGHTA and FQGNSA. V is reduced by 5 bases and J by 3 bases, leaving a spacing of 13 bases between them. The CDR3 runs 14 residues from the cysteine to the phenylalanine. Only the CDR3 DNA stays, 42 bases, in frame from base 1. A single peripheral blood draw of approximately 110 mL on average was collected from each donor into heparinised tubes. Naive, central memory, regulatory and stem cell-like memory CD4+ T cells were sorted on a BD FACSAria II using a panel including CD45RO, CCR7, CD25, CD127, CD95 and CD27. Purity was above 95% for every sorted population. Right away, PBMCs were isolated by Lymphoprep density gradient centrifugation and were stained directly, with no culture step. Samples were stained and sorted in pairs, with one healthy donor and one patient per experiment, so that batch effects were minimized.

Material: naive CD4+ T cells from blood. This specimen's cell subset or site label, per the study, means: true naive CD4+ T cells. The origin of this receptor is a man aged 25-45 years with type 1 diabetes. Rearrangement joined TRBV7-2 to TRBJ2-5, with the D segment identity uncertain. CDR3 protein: CASSRVAPEETQYF. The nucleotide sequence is TGTGCCAGCAGCCGGGTAGCCCCGGAAGAGACCCAGTACTTC.